This is a list of T cell receptor beta chains from one sample in a study of T cells in localized non-small cell lung cancer. Generated by immunoSEQ multiplex PCR, the TCRdb table keeps only in-frame clones and is missing some. Among over 4,500 clones listed, 75% to 90% were seen once. The input for sequencing was PBMCs, taken before any cancer treatment. These TCRs come from a woman between 35 and 75 years old with stage II lung adenocarcinoma. CDR3s include the opening cysteine and the closing phenylalanine or tryptophan. A D gene is named only where the DNA matches it firmly. Clone size, where shown, is once, few, many, or a class for clones that have expanded.

clone_size,j_call,v_call,d_call,cdr3_nt,cdr3_aa
.,TRBJ2-7,TRBV28,.,TGTGCCAGCAGTTTAAATTTGGGGATTCGTTACGAGCAGTACTTC,CASSLNLGIRYEQYF
.,TRBJ2-3,TRBV5-4,.,TGTGCCAGCAGCTCTTTGACAGGCACAGATACGCAGTATTTT,CASSSLTGTDTQYF
.,TRBJ2-1,TRBV6-5,.,TGTGCCAGCAGCATGGGGGGGCGGGAGCAGTTCTTC,CASSMGGREQFF
.,TRBJ2-3,TRBV2,.,TGTGCCAGCCCGACGGCGAACACAGATACGCAGTATTTT,CASPTANTDTQYF
.,TRBJ1-4,TRBV11-2,.,TGTGCCAGCAGCTTAGAGGGGAGGGGAACTAATGAAAAACTGTTTTTT,CASSLEGRGTNEKLFF
.,TRBJ2-7,TRBV15,TRBD2,TGTGCCACCAGCAGTCGACCCCCCACTAGCGGCATCTACGAGCAGTACTTC,CATSSRPPTSGIYEQYF
.,TRBJ1-1,TRBV18,.,TGTGCCAGCTCACCTCAGGGGTTGAACACTGAAGCTTTCTTT,CASSPQGLNTEAFF
.,TRBJ1-1,TRBV5-1,.,TGCGCCAGCAGCGGGGGGTCCCAGGGCACTGAAGCTTTCTTT,CASSGGSQGTEAFF
once,TRBJ1-2,TRBV7-2,TRBD1,TGTGCCAGCACCCCTGCAGGGGGCCTCGGCTATGGCTACACCTTC,CASTPAGGLGYGYTF
.,TRBJ2-7,TRBV28,TRBD2,TGTGCCAGCAGGTTAGGTAGCGGGGGAGTATACGAGCAGTACTTC,CASRLGSGGVYEQYF
.,TRBJ1-1,TRBV6-1,.,TGTGCCAGCAGTGAAGCCCTACAGGGATGGACCACTGAAGCTTTCTTT,CASSEALQGWTTEAFF
.,TRBJ2-1,TRBV7-2,TRBD2,TGTGCCAGCAGCTCGCCGGGACTAGCGGGTTACAATGAGCAGTTCTTC,CASSSPGLAGYNEQFF
.,TRBJ2-1,TRBV14,.,TGTGCCAGCAGCCAAGGGGGGAGCTCCTACAATGAGCAGTTCTTC,CASSQGGSSYNEQFF
.,TRBJ1-4,TRBV19,.,TGTGCCAGTAGTATAATAGGGGGTAATGAAAAACTGTTTTTT,CASSIIGGNEKLFF
.,TRBJ1-1,TRBV30,.,TGTGCCTGGAGTGTAGGTTGGGGAGTAAGGAACACTGAAGCTTTCTTT,CAWSVGWGVRNTEAFF
.,TRBJ2-1,TRBV7-8,.,TGTGCCAGCAGCTTAGTAGGACTGTCCTCCTACAATGAGCAGTTCTTC,CASSLVGLSSYNEQFF
.,TRBJ1-1,TRBV6-1,.,TGTGCCAGCATTTACAGGGTGAGGGACACTGAAGCTTTCTTT,CASIYRVRDTEAFF
.,TRBJ1-6,TRBV5-4,.,TGTGCCAGCAGCCGGGGTGCAGCGGATAATTCACCCCTCCACTTT,CASSRGAADNSPLHF
once,TRBJ1-6,TRBV7-3,TRBD1,TGTGCCAGCAGCTTATTGACAGGGGCTTCTTCACCCCTCCACTTT,CASSLLTGASSPLHF
.,TRBJ1-1,TRBV5-1,TRBD1,TGCGCCAGCAGCTTGGGGCAGGGGGCGTGGGGGAGCACTGAAGCTTTCTTT,CASSLGQGAWGSTEAFF
.,TRBJ2-1,TRBV4-2,.,TGTGCCAGCAGCCAAGATGGGGGGAATGAGCAGTTCTTC,CASSQDGGNEQFF
.,TRBJ1-2,TRBV5-4,.,TGTGCCAGCAGCCAATTAAGTGCGGACAGTCCAGGCTACACCTTC,CASSQLSADSPGYTF
.,TRBJ2-3,TRBV6-6,.,TGTGCCAGCGGGAATTATCGGGACACAGATACGCAGTATTTT,CASGNYRDTDTQYF
few,TRBJ2-2,TRBV19,.,TGTGCCAGTAACGAGGGCGGTACCGGGGAGCTGTTTTTT,CASNEGGTGELFF
.,TRBJ1-4,TRBV30,.,TGTGCCTGGAGCTACAGGGTCGGGGAAAAACTGTTTTTT,CAWSYRVGEKLFF
.,TRBJ2-5,TRBV4-3,.,TGCGCCAGCAGCCAAGATAAAGGGGCCCAAGAGACCCAGTACTTC,CASSQDKGAQETQYF
.,TRBJ2-1,TRBV19,.,TGTGCCAGTAGCGGGAGTTCCTACAATGAGCAGTTCTTC,CASSGSSYNEQFF
.,TRBJ2-7,TRBV12-5,.,TGTGCTTGCAGGGGGGCGGCCTACGAGCAGTACTTC,CACRGAAYEQYF
.,TRBJ2-7,TRBV27,.,TGTGCCAGCAGTTGGGCCGTACAGGGCTGGCGCTACGAGCAGTACTTC,CASSWAVQGWRYEQYF
.,TRBJ1-5,TRBV5-1,.,TGCGCCAGCAGCCCGCAAGGGATCAATCAGCCCCAGCATTTT,CASSPQGINQPQHF
.,TRBJ2-1,TRBV29-1,.,TGCAGCGTTGAACCTTCAGGGTTCTTC,CSVEPSGFF
.,TRBJ2-7,TRBV6-1,TRBD2,TGTGCCAGCAGTGAAAGGTGGGCGGGAGGGCCCCAGGTCGAGCAGTACTTC,CASSERWAGGPQVEQYF
.,TRBJ2-1,TRBV14,TRBD2,TGTGCCAGCAGCCATCAAGCGGGGGGGGTACGGAATGAGCAGTTCTTC,CASSHQAGGVRNEQFF
.,TRBJ2-5,TRBV18,.,TGTGCCAGCTCACCACGATCCAGAGAAGAGACCCAGTACTTC,CASSPRSREETQYF
.,TRBJ1-1,TRBV6-1,.,TGTGCCAGCAGTGAAGGGGGGGACACTGAAGCTTTCTTT,CASSEGGDTEAFF
once,TRBJ1-2,TRBV4-1,.,TGCGCCAGCAGCCAAGGCTCGGTGGGAAACTATGGCTACACCTTC,CASSQGSVGNYGYTF
few,TRBJ1-5,TRBV7-2,.,TGTGCCAGCAGCTTAATGGGCGATAGCAATCAGCCCCAGCATTTT,CASSLMGDSNQPQHF
.,TRBJ2-5,TRBV5-4,TRBD1,TGTGCCAGCAGCTTGGGACAGGGGGCGTGGGAGACCCAGTACTTC,CASSLGQGAWETQYF
.,TRBJ2-7,TRBV6-5,TRBD2,TGTGCCAGCAGTTACTCAAGAACTAGCGGCGAGCAGTACTTC,CASSYSRTSGEQYF
.,TRBJ2-1,TRBV7-9,.,TGTGCCAGCAGGCTCGACTACAATGAGCAGTTCTTC,CASRLDYNEQFF
.,TRBJ1-1,TRBV4-1,.,TGCGCCAGCAGCCGACAGGTTCAGTCTGAAGCTTTCTTT,CASSRQVQSEAFF
.,TRBJ1-5,TRBV5-6,.,TGTGCCAGCAGCTCATCAGGACCTGGGGTTTTTCGGCCCCAGCATTTT,CASSSSGPGVFRPQHF
few,TRBJ1-2,TRBV19,.,TGTGCCAGTAGTATCGAGGGGGGCACGGGCGGCTACACCTTC,CASSIEGGTGGYTF
.,TRBJ2-2,TRBV7-6,TRBD2,TGTGCCAGCAGCTTAGACCTAGCGGGAACCGGGGAGCTGTTTTTT,CASSLDLAGTGELFF
.,TRBJ2-1,TRBV9,TRBD1,TGTGCCAGCAGCGTTACAGGGGGATCCTACAATGAGCAGTTCTTC,CASSVTGGSYNEQFF
.,TRBJ2-7,TRBV7-2,.,TGTGCCAGCAGCACCGCCCGGGGATTCCGCGAGCAGTACTTC,CASSTARGFREQYF
.,TRBJ1-2,TRBV6-5,TRBD1,TGTGCCAGCAGTTCCGGGACAGGAGCCTATGGCTACACCTTC,CASSSGTGAYGYTF
.,TRBJ1-5,TRBV30,.,TGTGCCTGGAGTGCCGACAGCAATCAGCCCCAGCATTTT,CAWSADSNQPQHF
.,TRBJ1-1,TRBV19,.,TGTGCCAGTAGAACGGTGGCGCCCCTTGGGGAAGCTTTCTTT,CASRTVAPLGEAFF
.,TRBJ2-3,TRBV19,TRBD2,TGTGCCAGTAGTAAGGGGACTAGCGGGGCCACAGATACGCAGTATTTT,CASSKGTSGATDTQYF
.,TRBJ2-7,TRBV29-1,.,TGCAGCGTTGATGGAGACAGTAAATACGAGCAGTACTTC,CSVDGDSKYEQYF
.,TRBJ1-2,TRBV28,.,TGTGCCAGCAGTTTTCGACAGTCGCGGGGCTACACCTTC,CASSFRQSRGYTF
.,TRBJ1-1,TRBV7-2,.,TGTGCCAGCAGCTTAGCAGCCCTGAACACTGAAGCTTTCTTT,CASSLAALNTEAFF
few,TRBJ2-1,TRBV6-1,.,TGTGCCAGCAGTGATTCCGGGTCGTGGGGCAATGAGCAGTTCTTC,CASSDSGSWGNEQFF
.,TRBJ1-6,TRBV28,TRBD1,TGTGCCAGCAGTGGACAGGTCGGTGCACCCCTCCACTTT,CASSGQVGAPLHF